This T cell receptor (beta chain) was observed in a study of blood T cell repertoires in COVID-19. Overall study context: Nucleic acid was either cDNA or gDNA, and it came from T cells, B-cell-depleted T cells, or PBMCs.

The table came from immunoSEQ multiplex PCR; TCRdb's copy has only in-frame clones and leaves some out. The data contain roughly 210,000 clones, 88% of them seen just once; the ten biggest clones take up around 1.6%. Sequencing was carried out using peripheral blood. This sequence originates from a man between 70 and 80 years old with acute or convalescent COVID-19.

The CDR3: CASSPGPGGGRAEAFF. For the CDR3, the DNA is TGTGCCAGCAGCCCGGGTCCCGGGGGTGGGAGGGCTGAAGCTTTCTTT. The chain is built from TRBV9 and TRBJ1-1; TRBD1 is a possible D gene (5 bases). With 4 bases removed from V and 6 bases from J, the gap between germline ends came to 22 bases. Germline CDR1 SGDLS, CDR2 YYNGEE. CDR3 length: 16 residues.